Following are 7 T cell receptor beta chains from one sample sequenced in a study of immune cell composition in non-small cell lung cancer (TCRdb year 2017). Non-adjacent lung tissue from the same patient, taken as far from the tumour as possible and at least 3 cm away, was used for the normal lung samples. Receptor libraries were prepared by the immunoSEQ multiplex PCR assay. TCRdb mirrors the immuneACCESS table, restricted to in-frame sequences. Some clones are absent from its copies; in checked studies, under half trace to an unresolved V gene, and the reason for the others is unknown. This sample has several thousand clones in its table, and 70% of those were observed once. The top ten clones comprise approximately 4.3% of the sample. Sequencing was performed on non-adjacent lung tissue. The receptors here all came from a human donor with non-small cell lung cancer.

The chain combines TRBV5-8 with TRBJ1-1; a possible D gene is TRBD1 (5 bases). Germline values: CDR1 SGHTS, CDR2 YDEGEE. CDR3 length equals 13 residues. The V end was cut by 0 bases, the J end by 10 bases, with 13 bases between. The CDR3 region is CASSLAPGERAFF. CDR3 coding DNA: TGTGCCAGCAGCTTGGCCCCGGGGGAAAGAGCTTTCTTT.

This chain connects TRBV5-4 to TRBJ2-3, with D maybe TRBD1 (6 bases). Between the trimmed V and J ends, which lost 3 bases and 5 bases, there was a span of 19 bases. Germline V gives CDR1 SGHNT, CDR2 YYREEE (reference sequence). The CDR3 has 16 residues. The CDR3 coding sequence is TGTGCCAGCAGCTCCCCGACAGGTCCGAAGGGAGATACGCAGTATTTT. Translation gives CASSSPTGPKGDTQYF. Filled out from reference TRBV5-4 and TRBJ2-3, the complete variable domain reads ETGVTQSPTHLIKTRGQQVTLRCSSQSGHNTVSWYQQALGQGPQFIFQYYREEENGRGNFPPRFSGLQFPNYSSELNVNALELDDSALYLCASSSPTGPKGDTQYFGPGTRLTVL.

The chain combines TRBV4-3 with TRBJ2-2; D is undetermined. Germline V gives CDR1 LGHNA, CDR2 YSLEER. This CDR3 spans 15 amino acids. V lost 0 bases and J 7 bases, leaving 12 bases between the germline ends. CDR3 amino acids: CASSQERHLVGELFF. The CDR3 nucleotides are TGCGCCAGCAGCCAAGAGCGACACCTCGTCGGGGAGCTGTTTTTT.

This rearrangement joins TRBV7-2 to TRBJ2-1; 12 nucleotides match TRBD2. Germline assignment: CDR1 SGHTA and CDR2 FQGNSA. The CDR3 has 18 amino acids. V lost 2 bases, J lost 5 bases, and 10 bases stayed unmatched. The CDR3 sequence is CASSLWRLAGGKNNEQFF. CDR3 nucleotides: TGTGCCAGCAGCTTATGGCGCCTAGCGGGAGGGAAAAACAATGAGCAGTTCTTC.

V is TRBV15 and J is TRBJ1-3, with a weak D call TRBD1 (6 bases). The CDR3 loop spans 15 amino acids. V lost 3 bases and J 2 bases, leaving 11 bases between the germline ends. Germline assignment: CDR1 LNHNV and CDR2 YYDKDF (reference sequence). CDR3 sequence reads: CATSSLAGAGNTIYF. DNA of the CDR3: TGTGCCACCAGCAGCTTGGCAGGGGCTGGAAACACCATATATTTT.

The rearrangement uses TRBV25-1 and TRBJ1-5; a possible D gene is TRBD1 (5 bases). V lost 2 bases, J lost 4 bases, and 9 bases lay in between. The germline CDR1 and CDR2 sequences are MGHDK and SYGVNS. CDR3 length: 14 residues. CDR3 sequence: CASSERQGNQPQHF. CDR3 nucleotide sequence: TGTGCCAGCAGTGAACGGCAGGGAAATCAGCCCCAGCATTTT. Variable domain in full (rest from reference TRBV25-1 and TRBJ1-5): EADIYQTPRYLVIGTGKKITLECSQTMGHDKMYWYQQDPGMELHLIHYSYGVNSTEKGDLSSESTVSRIRTEHFPLTLESARPSHTSQYLCASSERQGNQPQHFGDGTRLSIL.

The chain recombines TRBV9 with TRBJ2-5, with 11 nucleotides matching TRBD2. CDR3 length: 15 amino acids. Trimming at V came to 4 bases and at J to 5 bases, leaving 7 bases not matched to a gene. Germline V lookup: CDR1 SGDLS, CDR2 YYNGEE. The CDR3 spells CASSLTGLAAETQYF. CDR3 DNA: TGTGCCAGCAGCCTTACGGGACTAGCGGCGGAGACCCAGTACTTC.